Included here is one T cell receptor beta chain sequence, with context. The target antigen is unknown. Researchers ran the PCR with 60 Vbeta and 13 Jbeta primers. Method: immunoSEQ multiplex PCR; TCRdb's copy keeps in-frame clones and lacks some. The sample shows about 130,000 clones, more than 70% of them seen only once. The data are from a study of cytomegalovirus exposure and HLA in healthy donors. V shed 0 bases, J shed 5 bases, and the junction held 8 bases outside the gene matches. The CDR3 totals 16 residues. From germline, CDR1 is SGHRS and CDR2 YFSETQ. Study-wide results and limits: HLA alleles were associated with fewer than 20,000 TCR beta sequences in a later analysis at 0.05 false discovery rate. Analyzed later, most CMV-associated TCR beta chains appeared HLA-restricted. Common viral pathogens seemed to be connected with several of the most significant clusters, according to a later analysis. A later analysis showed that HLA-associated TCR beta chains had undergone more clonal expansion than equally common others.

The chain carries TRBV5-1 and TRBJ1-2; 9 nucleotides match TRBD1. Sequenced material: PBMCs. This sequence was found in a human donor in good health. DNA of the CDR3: TGCGCCAGCAGCTTGGTTAGTCAAGACAGGGGGTATGGCTACACCTTC. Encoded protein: CASSLVSQDRGYGYTF.